A selection of T cell receptor beta chains follows, all from one sample in a study of T-cell memory formation after mild COVID-19. MiXCR was run by TCRdb on the 5' RACE reads, yielding one entry per CDR3 protein. The sample contains around 180,000 distinct CDR3 sequences, roughly 16% of which appear only once. Sequenced material: PBMCs or a T cell subset sorted from them (not recorded which). The receptors derive from an adult woman who had mild COVID-19 (a few samples of this study predate the infection). Cell type and time point are not known. The CDR3 runs from the conserved cysteine through the conserved F or W. D genes are given only for firm matches. Clone size appears in some rows only: once, few, many, or a class for an expanded clone.

d_call	clone_size	j_call	v_call	cdr3_aa	cdr3_nt
TRBD2	many	TRBJ2-7	TRBV4-1	CASSLELAGGSYEQYF	TGCGCCAGCAGCCTTGAACTAGCGGGAGGTTCGTACGAGCAGTACTTC
NA	NA	TRBJ1-2	TRBV7-3	CASSFYGGYGYTF	TGTGCCAGCAGCTTTTACGGAGGATATGGCTACACCTTC
TRBD1	NA	TRBJ1-2	TRBV25-1	CASSDTLGQGGYGYTF	TGTGCCAGCAGTGACACCTTAGGACAGGGCGGATATGGCTACACCTTC
TRBD2	few	TRBJ2-5	TRBV6-6	CASSYRLAGETQYF	TGTGCCAGCAGTTACCGACTAGCGGGAGAGACCCAGTACTTC
NA	NA	TRBJ2-1	TRBV12-3/TRBV12-4	CASSFGPQTGGSYNEQFF	TGTGCCAGCAGTTTCGGGCCACAGACCGGGGGCTCCTACAATGAGCAGTTCTTC
TRBD1	NA	TRBJ1-4	TRBV5-1	CASSLSGQGSEKLFF	TGCGCCAGCAGCTTGTCGGGACAGGGATCCGAAAAACTGTTTTTT
NA	few	TRBJ2-2	TRBV19	CASSIVSGELFF	TGTGCCAGCAGTATAGTTTCCGGGGAGCTGTTTTTT
NA	NA	TRBJ2-1	TRBV7-3	CASSLTGQRLDEQFF	TGTGCCAGCAGCTTAACGGGCCAGCGGTTGGATGAGCAGTTCTTC
NA	few	TRBJ1-1	TRBV5-1	CASSLAEGTYTEAFF	TGCGCCAGCAGCTTGGCGGAGGGAACGTACACTGAAGCTTTCTTT
TRBD1	many	TRBJ1-1	TRBV4-1	CASSQYSGTGGLSTEAFF	TGCGCCAGCAGCCAATACTCCGGGACAGGGGGCCTGAGCACTGAAGCTTTCTTT
NA	few	TRBJ2-3	TRBV27	CASRGSSTDTQYF	TGTGCCAGCAGGGGGTCTAGCACAGATACGCAGTATTTT
TRBD1	many	TRBJ2-1	TRBV4-1	CASSRTGQGSVNNEQFF	TGCGCCAGCAGCCGGACGGGACAGGGATCCGTCAACAATGAGCAGTTCTTC
TRBD2	NA	TRBJ2-3	TRBV27	CASSLSVAGGQDTQYF	TGTGCCAGCAGTTTATCGGTAGCGGGGGGGCAAGATACGCAGTATTTT
NA	NA	TRBJ1-6	TRBV7-4	CASSFGLSDSPLHF	TGTGCCAGCAGCTTTGGGTTGTCCGATTCACCCCTCCACTTT
NA	many	TRBJ2-4	TRBV5-5	CASSRGLLAKNIQYF	TGTGCCAGCAGCCGGGGACTCCTAGCCAAAAACATTCAGTACTTC
NA	many	TRBJ2-3	TRBV9	CASSVGGSTDTQYF	TGTGCCAGCAGTGTGGGCGGTAGCACAGATACGCAGTATTTT
TRBD1	many	TRBJ2-7	TRBV7-2	CASSLAGTGSAQYF	TGTGCCAGCAGCTTGGCGGGGACAGGGTCGGCGCAGTACTTC
NA	NA	TRBJ2-3	TRBV11-2	CASSLEFIYGGTDTQYF	TGTGCCAGCAGCTTAGAGTTCATTTATGGGGGCACAGATACGCAGTATTTT
NA	few	TRBJ2-7	TRBV12-3/TRBV12-4	CASSEQGGYEQYF	TGTGCCAGCAGTGAACAGGGGGGGTACGAGCAGTACTTC
NA	NA	TRBJ1-4	TRBV12-3/TRBV12-4	CASTLGGLKKLFF	TGTGCCAGTACCTTAGGGGGGCTCAAAAAACTGTTTTTT
TRBD1	few	TRBJ2-3	TRBV18	CASSPPRDRSTDTQYF	TGTGCCAGCTCACCACCCCGGGACAGAAGCACAGATACGCAGTATTTT
NA	NA	TRBJ1-2	TRBV16	CASSKSTGRYGYTF	TGTGCCAGCAGCAAATCTACAGGGCGGTATGGCTACACCTTC
TRBD2	few	TRBJ2-1	TRBV10-3	CAIRGGGDNEQFF	TGTGCCATCAGAGGCGGGGGGGACAATGAGCAGTTCTTC
TRBD2	NA	TRBJ2-5	TRBV11-2	CASSPPSGGSETQYF	TGTGCCAGCAGCCCGCCTAGCGGGGGGTCAGAGACCCAGTACTTC
NA	many	TRBJ2-7	TRBV6-6	CASSSIVGGRAYEQYF	TGTGCCAGCAGTAGTATCGTAGGGGGTAGGGCCTACGAGCAGTACTTC
TRBD1	few	TRBJ1-5	TRBV10-2	CASSTTGGYQPQHF	TGCGCCAGCAGTACAACAGGGGGCTATCAGCCCCAGCATTTT
TRBD1	few	TRBJ1-1	TRBV5-1	CASSWGDRVNTEAFF	TGCGCCAGCAGCTGGGGGGACAGGGTGAACACTGAAGCTTTCTTT
TRBD2	NA	TRBJ2-1	TRBV19	CASSGTSFAEQFF	TGTGCCAGCTCCGGGACTAGCTTCGCTGAGCAGTTCTTC
TRBD1	NA	TRBJ1-1	TRBV12-3/TRBV12-4	CASSSEAGGMNTEAFF	TGTGCCAGCAGTTCGGAAGCAGGGGGGATGAACACTGAAGCTTTCTTT
NA	NA	TRBJ2-3	TRBV7-8	CASSLVVGRSTDTQYF	TGTGCCAGCAGCTTAGTGGTGGGCAGGAGTACAGATACGCAGTATTTT
TRBD2	NA	TRBJ2-1	TRBV7-2	CASSQGLEAYNEQFF	TGTGCCAGCAGCCAAGGACTAGAGGCGTACAATGAGCAGTTCTTC
TRBD1	few	TRBJ2-1	TRBV25-1	CASRGQGKRNEQFF	TGTGCCAGCAGGGGACAGGGAAAACGCAATGAGCAGTTCTTC
NA	many	TRBJ2-5	TRBV29-1	CSSDGRGETQYF	TGCAGCTCCGATGGAAGGGGAGAGACCCAGTACTTC
NA	few	TRBJ2-7	TRBV27	CASKLQFFGEQYF	TGTGCCAGCAAATTACAATTTTTCGGGGAGCAGTACTTC
NA	few	TRBJ2-7	TRBV6-6	CASSYEQAASYEQYF	TGTGCCAGCAGTTATGAGCAGGCCGCCTCCTACGAGCAGTACTTC
TRBD1	few	TRBJ1-6	TRBV7-2	CASWGQGARSPLHF	TGTGCCAGCTGGGGACAGGGTGCCAGGTCACCCCTCCACTTT
TRBD2	NA	TRBJ2-1	TRBV19	CASRSGRSSYNEQFF	TGTGCCAGTAGGAGCGGGAGGAGCTCCTACAATGAGCAGTTCTTC
NA	few	TRBJ1-5	TRBV13	CASSLGLGGSNQPQHF	TGTGCCAGCAGCTTAGGATTAGGAGGGAGCAATCAGCCCCAGCATTTT
NA	many	TRBJ2-7	TRBV4-3	CASSQDRRRQLLEQYF	TGCGCCAGCAGCCAAGACAGACGGAGACAACTCTTGGAGCAGTACTTC
NA	few	TRBJ2-7	TRBV14	CASSQDRVNTQYF	TGTGCCAGCAGCCAAGACAGGGTAAACACCCAGTACTTC
NA	few	TRBJ2-3	TRBV6-5	CASSYSGLRTTDTQYF	TGTGCCAGCAGTTACTCTGGCCTGCGCACAACAGATACGCAGTATTTT
NA	NA	TRBJ2-4	TRBV11-2	CASSRDRGNIQYF	TGTGCCAGCAGCAGGGATAGAGGAAACATTCAGTACTTC
NA	few	TRBJ2-7	TRBV2	CASKREYGPYEQYF	TGTGCCAGCAAGAGGGAATACGGCCCCTACGAGCAGTACTTC
TRBD1	few	TRBJ1-2	TRBV4-3	CASSPAILDRGGGYTF	TGCGCCAGCAGCCCGGCAATTCTGGACAGGGGAGGTGGCTACACCTTC
NA	few	TRBJ2-3	TRBV15	CATSRDKGTDTQYF	TGTGCCACCAGCAGAGATAAGGGAACGGATACGCAGTATTTT
NA	NA	TRBJ2-2	TRBV24-1	CATSQRVVAGELFF	TGTGCCACCAGTCAAAGGGTTGTCGCCGGGGAGCTGTTTTTT
TRBD1	few	TRBJ2-7	TRBV3-1	CASSQRTGVSEQYF	TGTGCCAGCAGCCAGCGGACAGGGGTTTCCGAGCAGTACTTC
TRBD2	medium-sized	TRBJ2-1	TRBV5-1	CASSLDLAGGREQFF	TGCGCCAGCAGCTTGGATCTAGCGGGAGGTCGGGAGCAGTTCTTC
NA	NA	TRBJ2-3	TRBV7-6	CASSFNRRDTQYF	TGTGCCAGCAGCTTTAACAGGAGGGATACGCAGTATTTT
NA	NA	TRBJ2-1	TRBV11-3	CASSGRGAVPYNEQFF	TGTGCCAGCAGCGGTCGCGGGGCAGTTCCCTACAATGAGCAGTTCTTC
NA	few	TRBJ2-2	TRBV15	CATSRPSANTGELFF	TGTGCCACCAGCAGACCATCGGCGAACACCGGGGAGCTGTTTTTT
NA	NA	TRBJ2-1	TRBV6-2/TRBV6-3	CASSYVRYNEQFF	TGTGCCAGCAGTTACGTCCGCTACAATGAGCAGTTCTTC
TRBD1	NA	TRBJ1-6	TRBV14	CASRWTGNSPLHF	TGTGCCAGCAGGTGGACAGGGAATTCACCCCTCCACTTT
NA	few	TRBJ1-5	TRBV27	CASSGNLGGQPQHF	TGTGCCAGCAGTGGGAATCTGGGCGGTCAGCCCCAGCATTTT